This T cell receptor beta chain is drawn from a study of T-cell reconstitution after alpha-beta-depleted transplantation in children. This CDR3 has 19 residues. Trimming removed 0 bases at V and 2 bases at J, with 21 bases between. Per germline, CDR1 MGHRA and CDR2 YSYEKL. Preparing the TCRbeta library involved the use of unique molecular identifiers. From the PCR reads, TCRdb called clonotypes with MiXCR, one entry per CDR3 protein. The data show a few hundred thousand distinct CDR3 sequences, roughly 21% seen once. The sequencing here drew on PBMCs, mostly from graft donor cells, taken 180 days after TCRalphabeta/CD19-depleted stem cell transplant. The chain couples TRBV4-1 to TRBJ2-3, with no clear D. The sequence was obtained from a male patient between 10 and 17 years old who had a stem cell transplant for acute lymphoblastic leukemia, so the T cells may come from the graft donor. The CDR3 nucleotides read TGCGCCAGCAGCCAAGATGAGGTGCTGTCTAGACGATCCACAGATACGCAGTATTTT. Residues: CASSQDEVLSRRSTDTQYF.